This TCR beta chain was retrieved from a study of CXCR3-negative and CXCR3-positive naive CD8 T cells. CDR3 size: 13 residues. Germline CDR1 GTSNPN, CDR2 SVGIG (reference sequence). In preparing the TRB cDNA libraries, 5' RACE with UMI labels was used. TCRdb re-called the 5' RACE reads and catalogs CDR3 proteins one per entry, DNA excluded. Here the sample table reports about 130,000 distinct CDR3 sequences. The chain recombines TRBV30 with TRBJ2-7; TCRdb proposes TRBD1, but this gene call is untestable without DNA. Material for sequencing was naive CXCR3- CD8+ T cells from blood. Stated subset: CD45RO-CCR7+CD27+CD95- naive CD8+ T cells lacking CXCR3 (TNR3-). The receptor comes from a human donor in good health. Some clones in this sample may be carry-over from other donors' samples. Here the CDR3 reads CAWSGAVPYEQYF.